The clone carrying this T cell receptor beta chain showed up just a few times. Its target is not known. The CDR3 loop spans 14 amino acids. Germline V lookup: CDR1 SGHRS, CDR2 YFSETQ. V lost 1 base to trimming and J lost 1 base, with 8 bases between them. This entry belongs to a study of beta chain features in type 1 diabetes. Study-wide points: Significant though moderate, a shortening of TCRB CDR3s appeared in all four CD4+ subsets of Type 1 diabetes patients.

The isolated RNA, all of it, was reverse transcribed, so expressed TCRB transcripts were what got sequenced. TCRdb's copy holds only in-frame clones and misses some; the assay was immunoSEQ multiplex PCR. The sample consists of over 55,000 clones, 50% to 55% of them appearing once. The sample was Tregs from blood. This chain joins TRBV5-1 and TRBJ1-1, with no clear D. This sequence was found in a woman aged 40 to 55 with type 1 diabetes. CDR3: CASSLNSPNTEAFF. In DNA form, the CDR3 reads TGCGCCAGCAGCTTGAACAGTCCGAACACTGAAGCTTTCTTT.